This TCR beta chain stems from a study of beta chain features in type 1 diabetes (dated by TCRdb to 2016 to 2018). Study-level background: No differences in mean age, gender distribution, total cell number or subset yield were found between patients and healthy donors. A total of 100 million to 110 million sorted cells were examined across all samples, and a strong correlation was observed between cell number per subset and RNA yield. The study compared the TCRB repertoires of sorted circulating CD4+ T cell subsets in recently diagnosed type 1 diabetes patients with those in matched healthy donors. Naive and central memory subsets were obtained from all 30 or so donors, but regulatory and stem cell-like memory subsets were isolated from only 8 patients and roughly eight healthy donors. General study outcomes and caveats: Type 1 diabetes patients showed a moderate but significant shortening of TCRB CDR3 length in all four CD4+ subsets. Patients with type 1 diabetes made fewer insertions and deleted more nucleotides at VDJ recombination sites, implying thymic rearrangement abnormalities. Because small numbers of individuals were included in the HLA sub-analyses, any influence of HLA type on TCRB rearrangement was left unresolved. PCR might favor shorter templates, but patient and control samples were amplified and corrected together, so any skew would affect both groups equally. Because cDNA was sequenced instead of genomic DNA, highly expressing activated cells could be over-represented, though the groups showed no difference in activation or CD3 levels. The naive, central memory and regulatory TCRB repertoires appeared to resemble one another more closely among patients than among healthy donors.

The entire isolated RNA was reverse transcribed using the High Capacity cDNA Reverse Transcription Kit, and thus expressed TCRB transcripts were sequenced. Deep immunoSEQ sequencing was performed on naive, central memory and regulatory T cell samples, with an average of approximately 3.9 million total reads per sample. Sorted cells were lysed in RLT buffer, and RNA was extracted using DNase-treated RNeasy Micro or Mini kits according to cell number. Each cell subset was processed separately to prevent cross-contamination, with patient and healthy donor samples processed together. Using the immunoSEQ multiplex PCR, TCRB sequences were amplified from cDNA into 87-bp fragments spanning the CDR3 region. Amplicons were sequenced on the Illumina HiSeq platform. The published analysis was carried out like this. PCR bias was computationally corrected using synthetic template baselines, reads within Hamming distance 2 were collapsed, and singletons that could not be merged were discarded. By aligning reads against IMGT, V, D and J genes, CDR3 length, and insertions or deletions at six rearrangement sites were assigned. Clonotype counts were normalized to sorted cell number within each subset before computing true diversity and Gini coefficients with the tcR R package. The overlap coefficient, calculated on TCRB nucleotide sequences, was used to quantify repertoire sharing. Out-of-frame TCRB sequences from naive cells were analyzed as a proxy for the pre-selection repertoire. TCRdb limited this immuneACCESS table to in-frame rearrangements with V and J called. A share of clones is missing; checked studies link under half to unresolved V genes, and the rest is unexplained. The D gene and trimming were derived from the DNA, and the V and J assignments and clone size from that table. Recorded for this sample are around 400,000 clones; about 14% of them occurred a single time. The ten most abundant clones make up under 0.02% of the sample.

Each donor gave one peripheral blood draw, approximately 0.11 L on average, collected into heparinised tubes. Naive, central memory, regulatory and stem cell-like memory CD4+ T cells were sorted on a BD FACSAria II using a panel including CD45RO, CCR7, CD25, CD127, CD95 and CD27. All sorted populations exceeded 95% purity. Right away, PBMCs were isolated by Lymphoprep density gradient centrifugation and were stained directly, with no culture step. To minimize batch effects, samples were stained and sorted in pairs, one healthy donor with one patient per experiment. Trimming takes 2 bases off V and 4 bases off J; junction bases not matched to a gene: 5. The CDR3 covers 14 residues, taking in both the cysteine and the phenylalanine. Of the read, only the CDR3 DNA is kept; its 42 bases are in frame from base 1. The germline V gene provides CDR1 SGHDT and CDR2 YYEEEE. A word on this clone: Its cognate antigen has yet to be identified. Base qualities are not at hand, and no much larger clone is one base apart.

Recombination linked TRBV5-6 to TRBJ2-5, and TRBD2 matches 7 of the central bases. The sequence was obtained from a woman younger than 35 in good health. Sequencing input: naive CD4+ T cells from blood. The cell subset or site label, read with the paper, signifies: true naive CD4+ T cells. The CDR3 region reads CASSLAGRRETQYF. The bases are TGTGCCAGCAGCTTAGCGGGAAGGAGAGAGACCCAGTACTTC. The reference TRBV5-6 and TRBJ2-5 proteins fill in what lies around the CDR3, so the full variable domain reads DAGVTQSPTHLIKTRGQQVTLRCSPKSGHDTVSWYQQALGQGPQFIFQYYEEEERQRGNFPDRFSGHQFPNYSSELNVNALLLGDSALYLCASSLAGRRETQYFGPGTRLLVL.